One T cell receptor beta chain is described in this entry. Its specificity is not known. Researchers took RNA transcripts and amplified the TCR beta CDR3 regions from them. HTBI primers were used for first-round RT-PCR of the TCR CDR3. In TCRdb, the multiplex PCR reads were re-called with MiXCR into one record per CDR3 protein. The table lists about half a million distinct CDR3 sequences, roughly a quarter of them singletons. A patient was excluded if there was uncontrolled infection, other autoimmune disease, pregnancy or lactation. The CDR3 has 14 residues. Germline trimming cut 6 bases from V and 6 bases from J; bases unmatched to any gene: 10. Germline V CDR1 and CDR2: DFQATT, SNEGSKA (reference sequence). The data stem from a study of T cells in Graves' hyperthyroidism and ophthalmopathy. Study observations and caveats: The model identified upcoming ophthalmopathy a median approximately six months ahead of onset.

Sequencing used blood. The sequence was obtained from a woman aged 25 to 45 with Graves' ophthalmopathy. The gene calls are TRBV20-1 and TRBJ1-2; TRBD1 matches at 10 bases. Written as DNA, the CDR3 is TGCAGTGCAACGACAGGGGGCAACCTCCATGGCTACACCTTC. Residues: CSATTGGNLHGYTF.